The following is a T cell receptor beta chain sequence with its context. Donors comprised healthy HIV-negative adults lacking recent acute infections or vaccinations. The study drew all its donors from Caucasian adults living in Nashville, Tennessee. These data belong to a study of shared clonotypes between healthy human individuals. Several immunoSEQ plates received, in even portions, the genomic DNA of each subset. Unsorted PBMC replicate PCRs used approximately 290 ng DNA, around 28,000 T cell genomes. Clones were sequenced by immunoSEQ multiplex PCR, and TCRdb holds only the in-frame ones, with some missing. The sample lists about 460,000 clones, roughly three quarters seen once, with around 11% in the top ten. The sample consisted of PBMCs. This receptor was taken from a woman between 40 and 50 years old in good health. Some clones in this sample may be carry-over from other donors' samples.

The DNA for the CDR3 is TGTGCCAGCAGTTCTTCCCTAGCGGGAGTTTGGGAGACCCAGTACTTC. Protein: CASSSSLAGVWETQYF. V is TRBV28 and J is TRBJ2-5; TRBD2 matches 10 bases. The V and J ends lost 4 bases and 5 bases, in that order; junction bases with no gene match: 10. This CDR3 contains 16 residues. Per the germline V gene, CDR1 is MDHEN and CDR2 is SYDVKM.